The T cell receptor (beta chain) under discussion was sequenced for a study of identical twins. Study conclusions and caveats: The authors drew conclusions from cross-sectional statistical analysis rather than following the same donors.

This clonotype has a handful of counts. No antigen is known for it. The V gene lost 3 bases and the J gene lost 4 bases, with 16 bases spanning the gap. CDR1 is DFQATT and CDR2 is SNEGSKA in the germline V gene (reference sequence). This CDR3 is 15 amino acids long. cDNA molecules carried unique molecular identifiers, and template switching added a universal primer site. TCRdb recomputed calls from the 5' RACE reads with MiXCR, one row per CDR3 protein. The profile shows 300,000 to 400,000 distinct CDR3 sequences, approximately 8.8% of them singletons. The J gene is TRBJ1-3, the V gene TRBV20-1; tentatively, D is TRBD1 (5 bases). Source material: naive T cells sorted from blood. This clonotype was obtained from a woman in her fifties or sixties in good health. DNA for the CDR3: TGCAGTGCTAGGGCCGCAGGGTGGGGAGGAAACACCATATATTTT. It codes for CSARAAGWGGNTIYF.